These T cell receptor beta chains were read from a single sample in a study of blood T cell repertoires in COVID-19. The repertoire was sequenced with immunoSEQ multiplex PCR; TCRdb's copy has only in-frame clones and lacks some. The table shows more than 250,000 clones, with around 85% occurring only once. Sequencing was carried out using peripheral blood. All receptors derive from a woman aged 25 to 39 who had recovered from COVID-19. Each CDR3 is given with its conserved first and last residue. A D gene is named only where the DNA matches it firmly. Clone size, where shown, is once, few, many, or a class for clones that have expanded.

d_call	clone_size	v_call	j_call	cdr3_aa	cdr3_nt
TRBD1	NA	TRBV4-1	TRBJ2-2	CASSPDRANTGELFF	TGCGCCAGCAGCCCGGACAGGGCCAACACCGGGGAGCTGTTTTTT
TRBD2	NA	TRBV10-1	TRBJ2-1	CASSSGAYNEQFF	TGCGCCAGCAGTAGCGGGGCTTACAATGAGCAGTTCTTC
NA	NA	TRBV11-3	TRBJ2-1	CASSSRYNEQFF	TGTGCCAGCAGCTCGCGGTACAATGAGCAGTTCTTC
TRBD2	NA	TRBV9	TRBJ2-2	CASRGGNTGELFF	TGTGCCAGCCGGGGGGGGAACACCGGGGAGCTGTTTTTT
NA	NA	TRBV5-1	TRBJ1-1	CASSSVRGGSTEAFF	TGCGCCAGCAGCTCCGTCAGGGGTGGGAGCACTGAAGCTTTCTTT
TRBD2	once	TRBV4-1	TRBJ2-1	CASSPSGGDNEQFF	TGCGCCAGCAGCCCCTCGGGGGGGGACAATGAGCAGTTCTTC
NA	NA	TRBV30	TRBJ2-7	CAWEPATGSYEQYF	TGTGCCTGGGAACCGGCAACGGGCTCCTACGAGCAGTACTTC
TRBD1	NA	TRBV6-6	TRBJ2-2	CASSSRDRSGPGELFF	TGTGCCAGCAGTTCCCGGGACAGGAGCGGTCCCGGGGAGCTGTTTTTT
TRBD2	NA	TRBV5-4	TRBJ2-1	CASSPLAGGNEQFF	TGTGCCAGCAGCCCTCTAGCGGGAGGCAATGAGCAGTTCTTC
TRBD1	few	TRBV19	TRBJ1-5	CASSIGQGDNQPQHF	TGTGCCAGTAGTATTGGACAGGGTGACAATCAGCCCCAGCATTTT
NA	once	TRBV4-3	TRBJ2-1	CASSQEAGSSYNEQFF	TGCGCCAGCAGCCAAGAGGCCGGGAGCTCCTACAATGAGCAGTTCTTC
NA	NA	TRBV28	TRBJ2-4	CASRTTAQGNIQYF	TGTGCCAGCAGAACGACAGCTCAGGGGAACATTCAGTACTTC
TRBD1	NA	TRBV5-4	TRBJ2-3	CASSLGQGGADTQYF	TGTGCCAGCAGCTTGGGACAGGGGGGAGCAGATACGCAGTATTTT
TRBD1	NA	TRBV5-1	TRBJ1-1	CASSLSSRGSTEAFF	TGCGCCAGCAGCCTTAGTTCCAGGGGGAGCACTGAAGCTTTCTTT
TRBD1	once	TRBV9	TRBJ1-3	CASSGTGGGNTIYF	TGTGCCAGCAGCGGGACAGGGGGTGGAAACACCATATATTTT
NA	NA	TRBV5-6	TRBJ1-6	CASSFSYNSPLHF	TGTGCCAGCAGCTTCAGTTATAATTCACCCCTCCACTTT
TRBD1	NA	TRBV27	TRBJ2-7	CASWDSNSYEQYF	TGTGCCAGCTGGGACAGCAACTCCTACGAGCAGTACTTC
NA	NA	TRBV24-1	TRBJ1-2	CATSDFTDYGYTF	TGTGCTACCAGTGATTTCACAGACTATGGCTACACCTTC
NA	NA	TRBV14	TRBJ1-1	CASSLLVGGRTEAFF	TGTGCCAGCAGCCTCCTGGTCGGGGGGCGCACTGAAGCTTTCTTT
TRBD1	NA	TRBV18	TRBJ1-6	CASSPQFAGGNSPLHF	TGTGCCAGCTCACCCCAATTTGCAGGGGGTAATTCACCCCTCCACTTT
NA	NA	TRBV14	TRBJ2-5	CASSQELQGKTQYF	TGTGCCAGCAGCCAAGAGTTGCAGGGAAAGACCCAGTACTTC
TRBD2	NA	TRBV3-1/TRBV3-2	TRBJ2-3	CASSQTSAGGSGTQYF	TGTGCCAGCAGCCAAACTTCGGCGGGGGGGTCGGGTACGCAGTATTTT
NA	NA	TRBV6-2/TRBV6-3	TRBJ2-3	CASSDLTGTDTQYF	TGTGCCAGCAGTGACCTGACAGGCACAGATACGCAGTATTTT
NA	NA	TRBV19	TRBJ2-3	CASSMFRGSTDTQYF	TGTGCCAGTAGTATGTTCCGAGGGAGCACAGATACGCAGTATTTT
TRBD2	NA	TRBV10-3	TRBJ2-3	CAVRSGGMADTQYF	TGTGCCGTACGTAGCGGGGGGATGGCAGATACGCAGTATTTT
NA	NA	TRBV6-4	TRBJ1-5	CASSVQVDQPQHF	TGTGCCAGCAGTGTCCAGGTTGATCAGCCCCAGCATTTT
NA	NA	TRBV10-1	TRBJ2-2	CASRPAGRNTGELFF	TGCGCCAGCAGGCCGGCAGGGCGGAACACCGGGGAGCTGTTTTTT
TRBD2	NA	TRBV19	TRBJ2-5	CASSMVGTSGGNSKETQYF	TGTGCCAGTAGTATGGTTGGGACTAGCGGGGGCAACAGTAAAGAGACCCAGTACTTC
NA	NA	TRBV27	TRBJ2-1	CASRYGQVSSYNEQFF	TGTGCCAGCAGATATGGACAAGTGAGCTCCTACAATGAGCAGTTCTTC
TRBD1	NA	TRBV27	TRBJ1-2	CASRRGQTNYGYTF	TGTGCCAGCAGAAGGGGACAGACTAACTATGGCTACACCTTC
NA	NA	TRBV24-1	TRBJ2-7	CATADGHQGPEQYF	TGTGCCACCGCTGATGGACATCAAGGCCCCGAGCAGTACTTC
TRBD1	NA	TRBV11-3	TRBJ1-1	CASSLGDSNTEAFF	TGTGCCAGCAGCTTAGGGGACAGTAACACTGAAGCTTTCTTT
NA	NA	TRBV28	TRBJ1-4	CASTQAGQGDEKLFF	TGTGCCAGCACCCAGGCAGGGCAAGGGGATGAAAAACTGTTTTTT
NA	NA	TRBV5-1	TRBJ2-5	CASNLRGESQYF	TGCGCCAGCAATCTCCGGGGAGAGTCCCAGTACTTC
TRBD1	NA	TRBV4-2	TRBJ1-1	CASSQAGDRDWFGAFF	TGTGCCAGCAGCCAGGCTGGGGACAGGGATTGGTTCGGGGCTTTCTTT
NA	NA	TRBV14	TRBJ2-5	CASSQVGGSGAETQYF	TGTGCCAGCAGCCAAGTTGGAGGATCTGGAGCAGAGACCCAGTACTTC
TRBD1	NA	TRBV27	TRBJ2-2	CASSIIQGAKGELFF	TGTGCCAGCAGTATAATACAGGGGGCGAAAGGGGAGCTGTTTTTT
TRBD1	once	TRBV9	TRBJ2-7	CASSVVGDSIYEQYF	TGTGCCAGCAGCGTAGTTGGGGACAGCATCTACGAGCAGTACTTC
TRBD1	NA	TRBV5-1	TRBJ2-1	CASSVTGTAYNEQFF	TGCGCCAGCAGCGTTACCGGGACAGCTTACAATGAGCAGTTCTTC
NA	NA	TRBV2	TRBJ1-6	CASSGGGAWSPLHF	TGTGCCAGCAGTGGCGGGGGCGCTTGGTCACCCCTCCACTTT
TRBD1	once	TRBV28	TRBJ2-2	CASIRDRGFTGELFF	TGTGCCAGCATCCGGGACAGGGGTTTTACCGGGGAGCTGTTTTTT